The 7 T cell receptor beta chains below all came from one sample that was sequenced in a study of neurological immune-mediated disorders. From the 5' RACE reads, TCRdb called clonotypes with MiXCR, one entry per CDR3 protein. The sample has some 26,000 distinct CDR3 sequences, about 6.9% seen once. What was sequenced was PBMCs. Source of these receptors: a woman between 50 and 59 years old in good health.

In its sample, this clonotype was seen many times. The V and J genes are TRBV20-1 and TRBJ1-5; the D gene is possibly TRBD1 (5 bases). CDR3 size: 19 residues. V was pared by 7 bases and J by 1 base, with 29 bases between. CDR1 is DFQATT and CDR2 is SNEGSKA in the germline V gene (reference sequence). CDR3 loop: CSVYKPRSSPQGSNQPQHF. The CDR3 bases are TGCAGTGTTTATAAGCCAAGGTCTTCTCCCCAGGGAAGCAATCAGCCCCAGCATTTT.

This clonotype turned up a few times. The J gene is TRBJ2-4, the V gene TRBV12-3 or TRBV12-4, with TRBD1 matching over 8 bases. Trimming cost V 6 bases and J 8 bases; bases outside gene matches: 9. This CDR3 contains 14 residues. Here the CDR3 reads CASSLQGASDIQYF. The DNA of the CDR3 is TGTGCCAGCAGCCTCCAGGGGGCGTCGGACATTCAGTACTTC.

This clonotype showed up many times. This chain joins TRBV5-1 and TRBJ2-7; 7 bases fit TRBD1. CDR1 SGHRS and CDR2 YFSETQ come from the germline V gene. Trimming at V came to 3 bases and at J to 6 bases, leaving 12 bases not matched to a gene. This CDR3 is built from 15 residues. The CDR3 region is CASSWSPAGGTEQYF. The CDR3 bases are TGCGCCAGCAGCTGGTCCCCCGCAGGGGGTACCGAGCAGTACTTC.

This clonotype was detected ten times or more. The chain recombines TRBV7-3 with TRBJ2-1; maybe TRBD1 (5 bases). V was trimmed by 5 bases and J by 6 bases, leaving 14 bases between them. CDR1 is SGHTA and CDR2 is FQGTGA in the germline V gene. This CDR3 region has 14 residues. This chain's CDR3 is CASSRWSGSNEQFF. Written as DNA, the CDR3 is TGTGCCAGCAGCCGGTGGTCAGGGTCCAATGAGCAGTTCTTC.

This clonotype was detected ten times or more. The chain uses TRBV11-1 and TRBJ2-2; D not resolved. The CDR3 is 13 amino acids. Trimming took off 2 bases at V and 7 bases at J, with 8 bases between the two ends. CDR1 and CDR2 from the germline V gene are SGHAT and FQDESV (reference sequence). The CDR3 region has the DNA TGTGCCAGCAGCTTACGTAGTGTCGGGGAGCTGTTTTTT. Its protein is CASSLRSVGELFF.

This clonotype was counted at least ten times. The chain recombines TRBV5-1 with TRBJ1-1; possible D gene TRBD1, 6 bases. The V gene's germline CDR1 is SGHRS and CDR2 YFSETQ. The CDR3 covers 16 residues. V lost 0 bases to trimming and J lost 0 bases, with 12 bases between them. The CDR3 DNA is TGCGCCAGCAGCTTGGACGGGGGGGCAATGAACACTGAAGCTTTCTTT. Encoded protein: CASSLDGGAMNTEAFF.

Many counts were recorded for this clonotype. The chain links TRBV7-2 to TRBJ1-1; perhaps TRBD1 as D (5 bases). V dropped 5 bases and J dropped 3 bases, with 10 bases sitting between them. This CDR3 has 13 amino acids. Germline CDR1 is SGHTA and CDR2 is FQGNSA. The CDR3 region has the DNA TGTGCCAGCAGCACCCAACAGGACACTGAAGCTTTCTTT. It specifies CASSTQQDTEAFF.